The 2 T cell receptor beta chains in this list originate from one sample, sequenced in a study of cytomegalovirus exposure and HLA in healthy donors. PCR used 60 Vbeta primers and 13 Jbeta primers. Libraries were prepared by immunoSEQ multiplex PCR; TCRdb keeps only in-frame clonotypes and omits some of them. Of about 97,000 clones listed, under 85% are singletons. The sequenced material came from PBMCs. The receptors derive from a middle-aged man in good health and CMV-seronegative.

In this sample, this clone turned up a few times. Written as DNA, the CDR3 is TGTGCCTGGAGTGACCGGGGTACGCAGTATTTT. Translation gives CAWSDRGTQYF. The chain is built from TRBV30 and TRBJ2-3; D perhaps matches TRBD2 (5 bases). Germline CDR1 and CDR2: GTSNPN and SVGIG (reference sequence). The CDR3 length is 11 residues. Trimming left V 1 base short and J 8 bases short, with 7 bases between.

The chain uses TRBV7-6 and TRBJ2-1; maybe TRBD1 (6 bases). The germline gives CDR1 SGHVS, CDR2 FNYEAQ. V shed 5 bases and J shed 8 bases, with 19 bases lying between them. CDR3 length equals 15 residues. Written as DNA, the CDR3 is TGTGCCAGCAGCCTTCAACCAGGCAGGGGCGATGAGCAGTTCTTC. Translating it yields CASSLQPGRGDEQFF.